This T cell receptor (beta chain) was found in a study of blood T cell repertoires in COVID-19. Study-wide context: The United States, Italy and Spain were the sources of the acute and convalescent COVID-19 samples. In each case, the material was cDNA or gDNA derived from T cells, B-cell-depleted T cells, or PBMCs.

Regarding this clone: This sample also contains other DNA sequences that code for the same CDR3.

The authors' processing: From reference gene primer amplification, estimates of nucleated cell counts were derived. Some clones are missing from TCRdb's copy, which holds only in-frame ones; the method was immunoSEQ multiplex PCR. V, J and clone size reflect that table, while D and trimming were determined from the DNA. The sample comprises some 250,000 clones, around 86% of which are singletons, and roughly 3% rests with the top ten. With V trimmed by 5 bases and J by 5 bases, 1 base remained unmatched. Germline V CDR1 and CDR2: SGHTA, FQGTGA. CDR3 length: 12 residues. The receptor was derived from a woman in her 30s who had recovered from COVID-19. The J gene is TRBJ2-3, the V gene TRBV7-3, with 7 bases lining up with TRBD2. The source material was peripheral blood. The CDR3: CASSPGGDTQYF. The DNA of the CDR3 is TGTGCCAGCAGCCCGGGGGGAGATACGCAGTATTTT.